This T cell receptor beta chain was captured in a study of graft-versus-host responses after intestinal transplantation. Sequencing was performed with immunoSEQ multiplex PCR; in TCRdb, only in-frame clones are kept and a portion is missing. The data show under 65,000 clones, 85% to 95% seen once. Notes on this clone: Its antigen is as yet unknown.

Germline V gene data show CDR1 as SEHNR and CDR2 as FQNEAQ (reference sequence). V lost 8 bases and J 1 base, leaving 17 bases between the germline ends. The CDR3 loop spans 15 amino acids. The sample was unstimulated CD4+ T cells sorted from spleen or lymph node cells, taken before transplant. This sequence joins TRBV7-9 and TRBJ1-1; D ambiguous. The clonotype was recovered from a human donor who was the organ donor for an intestinal transplant. CDR3 amino acids: CASGKEPLGNTEAFF. CDR3 nucleotide sequence: TGTGCCAGCGGGAAAGAGCCCTTAGGGAACACTGAAGCTTTCTTT.